The 21 T cell receptor beta chains below come from one sample, sequenced in a study of blood T cell repertoires in COVID-19. This table comes from immunoSEQ multiplex PCR, and its TCRdb copy is limited to in-frame clones, with some not included. The sample lists 200,000 to 250,000 clones, around 88% occurring once. The sample was peripheral blood. The origin of the receptors is an elderly man with acute or convalescent COVID-19.

J is TRBJ2-6 and V is TRBV5-1, with 10 bases aligning to TRBD2. The V gene's germline CDR1 is SGHRS and CDR2 YFSETQ. Trimming removed 0 bases from V and 0 bases from J; junction bases left unmatched: 3. The CDR3 totals 18 residues. CDR3 protein: CASSLGLAGDSGANVLTF. The CDR3, as DNA: TGCGCCAGCAGCTTGGGGCTAGCGGGAGACTCTGGGGCCAACGTCCTGACTTTC.

The table lists this clone with a few counts. The V call is TRBV18, the J call TRBJ1-6, with D perhaps TRBD1 (5 bases). CDR1 and CDR2 from the germline V gene are KGHSH and LQKENI. The CDR3 totals 15 residues. V was cut by 6 bases and J by 8 bases, with 17 bases left in between. The CDR3 DNA sequence: TGTGCCAGCTCTGCGGGGCGGGGTGTGGATTCACCCCTCCACTTT. It encodes CASSAGRGVDSPLHF.

The CDR3 region has the DNA TGTGCCAGCAGCTTGGAACAGGGAACGGCCCAGTACTTC. Amino acids: CASSLEQGTAQYF. The chain is built from TRBV5-8 and TRBJ2-5, with D possibly TRBD1 on 6 matching bases. Between the trimmed V and J ends, which lost 0 bases and 9 bases, there was a span of 12 bases. Per germline, CDR1 SGHTS and CDR2 YDEGEE. The CDR3 totals 13 residues.

This chain uses TRBV6-1 with TRBJ2-7; 10 bases line up with TRBD2. Germline CDR1 reads MNHNS; CDR2 reads SASEGT. The CDR3 has 16 amino acids. V lost 2 bases to trimming and J lost 7 bases; unmatched junction nucleotides: 11. This CDR3 reads CASSEWSSGRPGEQYF. DNA of the CDR3: TGTGCCAGCAGTGAATGGTCTAGCGGGAGACCGGGAGAGCAGTACTTC.

The genes are TRBV4-1 and TRBJ2-7, with a tentative D call TRBD1 (7 bases). The CDR3 is made up of 16 amino acids. Germline V gives CDR1 MGHRA, CDR2 YSYEKL. V was pared by 4 bases and J by 4 bases, with 20 bases between. CDR3 sequence (DNA): TGCGCCAGCAGCCTTACTGTTCGCAGGGGGGAATACGAGCAGTACTTC. This gives the protein CASSLTVRRGEYEQYF.

V is TRBV2 and J is TRBJ2-1; D possibly corresponds to TRBD2 (6 bases). Germline lookup yields CDR1 SNHLY and CDR2 FYNNEI. V shed 2 bases and J shed 5 bases, with 10 bases lying between them. There are 14 residues in the CDR3. The CDR3 loop is CASSEMAGNNEQFF. As DNA, the CDR3 is TGTGCCAGCAGTGAAATGGCGGGAAACAATGAGCAGTTCTTC.

The chain combines TRBV27 with TRBJ2-7; 15 nucleotides agree with TRBD2. The ends lost 6 bases at V and 1 base at J; junction bases unmatched: 10. The CDR3 extends over 18 amino acids. The germline gives CDR1 MNHEY, CDR2 SMNVEV (reference sequence). DNA for the CDR3: TGTGCCAGCAGAAGTTTGGGACTAGCGGGGGGTCCTTCCTACGAGCAGTACTTC. This gives the protein CASRSLGLAGGPSYEQYF.

Comment on this clone: The same CDR3 is also encoded by other DNA sequences in this sample. V is TRBV5-1 and J is TRBJ1-2, with 8 positions matching TRBD1. Germline V gene sequence: CDR1 SGHRS, CDR2 YFSETQ. With 4 bases clipped from V and 8 bases from J, the junction kept 7 bases outside the gene matches. This CDR3 is 13 amino acids long. The CDR3 here is CASSLGQGGGYTF. The CDR3 nucleotides read TGCGCCAGCAGCCTTGGACAGGGCGGCGGCTACACCTTC.

The V and J genes are TRBV6-1 and TRBJ1-1; 7 nucleotides match TRBD1. Germline V CDR1 and CDR2: MNHNS, SASEGT. The V gene end was trimmed by 3 bases and the J gene end by 8 bases; junction bases not matched to a gene: 9. The CDR3 runs to 14 residues. CDR3 DNA sequence: TGTGCCAGCAGTGAGACAGGGAGACCTAAAGAAGCTTTCTTT. Its protein is CASSETGRPKEAFF.

This chain connects TRBV3-1 (or the pseudogene TRBV3-2) to TRBJ2-5; 12 nucleotides match TRBD2. J was trimmed by 4 bases and V by 2 bases; bases with no gene match: 11. From germline, CDR1 is LGHDT and CDR2 YNNKEL (reference sequence). The CDR3 covers 18 residues. The DNA of the CDR3 is TGTGCCAGCAGCCAAACCTCGACAGGACTAGCGGGGAGAGAGACCCAGTACTTC. It encodes CASSQTSTGLAGRETQYF.

In its sample, this clone was seen once. V and J are TRBV19 and TRBJ1-1, with D hard to call. The CDR3 consists of 13 residues. Germline V CDR1 and CDR2: LNHDA, SQIVND (reference sequence). The V end was cut by 5 bases, the J end by 3 bases, with 10 bases between. The CDR3 reads CASSPQPHTEAFF. CDR3 nucleotides: TGTGCCAGTAGTCCACAACCCCACACTGAAGCTTTCTTT. The full variable domain, its missing parts supplied by reference TRBV19 and TRBJ1-1, is DGGITQSPKYLFRKEGQNVTLSCEQNLNHDAMYWYRQDPGQGLRLIYYSQIVNDFQKGDIAEGYSVSREKKESFPLTVTSAQKNPTAFYLCASSPQPHTEAFFGQGTRLTVV.

The CDR3 sequence: CASSFLPNSPLHF. The CDR3 DNA follows: TGTGCCAGCTCGTTCCTCCCGAATTCACCCCTCCACTTT. This chain links TRBV2 with TRBJ1-6, with D hard to call. Germline assignment: CDR1 SNHLY and CDR2 FYNNEI. With 8 bases removed from V and 7 bases from J, the gap between germline ends came to 12 bases. This CDR3 has 13 residues.

The chain employs TRBV3-1 (or the pseudogene TRBV3-2) and TRBJ2-1, with 8 nucleotides matching TRBD2. Germline values: CDR1 LGHDT, CDR2 YNNKEL (reference sequence). J was trimmed by 6 bases and V by 1 base; bases with no gene match: 11. The CDR3 length is 17 residues. CDR3 region: CASSQASFSGGPNEQFF. The CDR3 nucleotides are TGTGCCAGCAGCCAAGCCTCCTTCTCGGGAGGGCCCAATGAGCAGTTCTTC.

This chain links TRBV5-1 with TRBJ2-6; 10 bases map to TRBD1. CDR3 length: 17 amino acids. The junction had 5 bases not matched to a gene; V was cut back by 3 bases and J by 2 bases. The germline V gene encodes CDR1 SGHRS and CDR2 YFSETQ. DNA for the CDR3: TGCGCCAGCAGCTGGACCGGGACAGGGGCTGGGGCCAACGTCCTGACTTTC. The encoded protein is CASSWTGTGAGANVLTF. Filled out from reference TRBV5-1 and TRBJ2-6, the complete variable domain reads KAGVTQTPRYLIKTRGQQVTLSCSPISGHRSVSWYQQTPGQGLQFLFEYFSETQRNKGNFPGRFSGRQFSNSRSEMNVSTLELGDSALYLCASSWTGTGAGANVLTFGAGSRLTVL.

CDR3 bases: TGCAGCGTTCGAAGGGACAGTAATCAGCCCCAGCATTTT. Encoded protein: CSVRRDSNQPQHF. The chain recombines TRBV29-1 with TRBJ1-5; 7 bases are a match to TRBD1. The CDR3 covers 13 residues. With 5 bases clipped from V and 4 bases from J, the junction kept 5 bases outside the gene matches. From germline, CDR1 is SQVTM and CDR2 ANQGSEA.

The chain is built from TRBV19 and TRBJ2-3, with 8 bases that match TRBD1. CDR3 size: 13 residues. Trimming at V came to 6 bases and at J to 4 bases, leaving 3 bases not matched to a gene. Germline CDR1 LNHDA, CDR2 SQIVND (reference sequence). As DNA, the CDR3 is TGTGCCAGTAGGGGACAGGTCGCAGATACGCAGTATTTT. This codes for CASRGQVADTQYF.

A single count supports this clone. The J gene is TRBJ1-4, the V gene TRBV10-3; D remains ambiguous. This CDR3 contains 16 residues. Germline CDR1 reads ENHRY; CDR2 reads SYGVKD. The germline V and J ends were trimmed by 6 bases and 3 bases, with 17 bases remaining between them. CDR3 in amino acids: CAIRREGLQSNEKLFF. The CDR3 DNA reads TGTGCCATCAGGCGGGAAGGACTTCAGTCTAATGAAAAACTGTTTTTT.

This clone was found a few times. The chain joins TRBV5-1 to TRBJ1-2; D is undetermined. The germline V and J ends were trimmed by 0 bases and 5 bases, with 5 bases remaining between them. From germline, CDR1 is SGHRS and CDR2 YFSETQ. This CDR3 is built from 12 residues. The CDR3 is CASSLAGYGYTF. The CDR3 nucleotides are TGCGCCAGCAGCTTGGCGGGTTATGGCTACACCTTC.

This chain uses TRBV6-5 with TRBJ1-1; D gene uncertain. CDR1 and CDR2 from the germline V gene are MNHEY and SVGAGI. Trimming removed 6 bases at V and 1 base at J, with 12 bases between. The CDR3 is 14 residues long. The CDR3 nucleotides read TGTGCCAGCAGGGAGACGCTTGGGAACACTGAAGCTTTCTTT. This gives the protein CASRETLGNTEAFF.

The gene calls are TRBV9 and TRBJ1-3; D is undetermined. CDR1 is SGDLS and CDR2 is YYNGEE in the germline V gene. The length of the CDR3 is 16 residues. V was cut by 0 bases and J by 2 bases, with 12 bases left in between. CDR3 protein: CASSVGTPPTGNTIYF. DNA for the CDR3: TGTGCCAGCAGCGTAGGGACTCCCCCGACTGGAAACACCATATATTTT.

The rearrangement uses TRBV28 and TRBJ1-4, with 8 bases identical to TRBD1. The ends lost 5 bases at V and 3 bases at J; junction bases unmatched: 5. This CDR3 is built from 15 residues. CDR1 and CDR2 from the germline V gene are MDHEN and SYDVKM. CDR3 DNA sequence: TGTGCCAGCAGTGGACAGGGTCCAGCTAATGAAAAACTGTTTTTT. Translation: CASSGQGPANEKLFF.